This T cell receptor beta chain is drawn from a study of blood T cell repertoires in COVID-19 (TCRdb year 2020). For the study in its entirety: Collaborator samples came from the United States, Italy and Spain and covered acute and convalescent phases of COVID-19. Deeply sampled blood TCRbeta repertoires from subjects exposed to, actively infected with, or recovered from COVID-19 were included in the dataset. Where available, HLA class I and class II types were taken from metadata supplied by the sample provider and were not determined by assay-based typing. The prospective study material was composed of cDNA or gDNA derived from T cells, B-cell-depleted T cells, or PBMCs. The samples were drawn from two sources: the first 160 participants of the ongoing ImmuneRACE study, and some 1,300 subjects contributed by 6 global collaborators. The repertoires were released in a freely available public database meant as a resource for research on the immune response to SARS-CoV-2. The sample metadata nearly always contained a de-identified subject ID, COVID-19 status, age in years and sex.

TCRbeta CDR3 regions were amplified from genomic DNA using the immunoSEQ Assay, a bias-controlled multiplex PCR. For the original study's pipeline: The number of nucleated cells in each sample was estimated by amplification of reference gene primers within the assay. Sequence reads were collapsed and filtered to measure the absolute abundance of every unique TCRbeta CDR3 rearrangement. Productive Simpson clonality was computed per sample as the square root of Simpson's diversity index over productive rearrangements. What TCRdb holds here is the immuneACCESS table cut down to in-frame rearrangements. Part of the clones is not present; checked against another copy, under half of the missing clones reflect an unresolved V gene, and the others are unexplained. D and trimming were read from the DNA, whereas the V and J calls and clone size are those reported in that table. This sample lists about 330,000 clones; roughly nine tenths were detected once. Of the sample, roughly 1% falls within the top ten clones.

The CDR3 covers 13 residues, taking in both the cysteine and the phenylalanine. The sequence is cut down to CDR3 DNA, 39 bases in frame from base 1. Here V drops 7 bases and J drops 7 bases, and the junction holds 9 bases not matched to any gene. CDR1 and CDR2, looked up from the germline V gene, are SGHVS and FQNEAQ. The paper's findings and limits, for the study overall: How much clinical and demographic metadata was included differed by source and by participant, and the metadata was provided uncurated.

Details on this clone: Its antigen remains undetermined. There are no base qualities to consult, and no much larger clone falls within one base.

Participants in the prospective study were enrolled through a virtual design, were aged roughly 18 to 100 years, and lived in some 24 United States geographic areas. In the prospective study, cohorts were assigned on the basis of participant-reported clinical history obtained from a screening survey and a study questionnaire. ImmuneRACE Cohort 3 recovered participants were defined by two consecutive negative NP/OP PCR tests, healthcare professional clearance, or symptom resolution. In the prospective study, mobile phlebotomists collected whole blood, serum and a nasopharyngeal or oropharyngeal swab from each participant. Additional blood draws and questionnaires over an approximately two-month period could optionally be provided by prospective study participants. Prospective study blood samples were shipped either frozen or at room temperature before DNA extraction.

The rearranged chain carries TRBV7-8 and TRBJ2-5; 7 bases in the middle match TRBD1. The sequence came from a woman in her twenties or thirties who had recovered from COVID-19. What was sequenced was PBMCs or T cells enriched from blood (not recorded which). The CDR3 here reads CASTSDRAGTQYF. At the DNA level, the sequence is TGTGCCAGCACTTCAGACAGGGCTGGGACCCAGTACTTC.